This T cell receptor beta chain was identified during a study of T cell repertoires in cytomegalovirus infection. Background on the study: Alongside well-studied HLA-B-restricted CMV epitopes, recently identified HLA-C-restricted CMV epitopes were also used. Whole-study findings and limits: Public TCR beta family frequency separated CMV-and-HLA carriers, including in an independent cohort. CMV-specific HLA-C-restricted TCR beta clonotypes dominated the ex vivo response.

TCRdb called the reads again in MiXCR, with one record for every CDR3 protein. The repertoire has roughly 730,000 distinct CDR3 sequences, 30% to 35% of them found once; the top ten carry about 18%. The CDR3 is 15 amino acids. In germline, CDR1 is ENHRY, CDR2 SYGVKD. V shed 5 bases, J shed 0 bases, and the junction held 3 bases outside the gene matches. This clonotype was seen a handful of times. The antigen is undetermined. The specimen was cultured PBMCs, collected from culture after CMV antigen stimulation. The TCR originated in a human donor in good health (CMV status not recorded). Some clones in this sample may be carry-over from other donors' samples. The chain joins TRBV10-3 to TRBJ2-1, with TRBD2 matching over 8 bases. CDR3 protein: CAISYLAGSYNEQFF. CDR3 bases: TGTGCCATCAGTTACCTAGCGGGCTCCTACAATGAGCAGTTCTTC.